A selection of T cell receptor beta chains follows, all from one sample in a study of vaccination and CD4 T cells after COVID-19. Antigen specificity for these receptors is unknown. TCRdb re-called the PCR reads with MiXCR, one entry per CDR3 protein. The repertoire consists of fewer than 10,000 distinct CDR3 sequences, with 61% occurring once and the leading ten covering roughly a quarter. Sequencing was performed on CD4+ T cells from blood, cultured in vitro. These receptors all come from a human donor who had recovered from COVID-19. The CDR3 runs from the conserved cysteine through the conserved F or W. The D gene is left open where the match is weak. Clone size is shown for a subset of rows, as once, few, many or a class of expanded clone.

TGTGCCAGCAGCCCACGGAACACCGGGGAGCTGTTTTTT | CASSPRNTGELFF | TRBJ2-2 | TRBV7-2 | - | -
TGTGCCAGCAGCTTAGGCGTGAGCCGGGAGGTCTATACGCAGTATTTT | CASSLGVSREVYTQYF | TRBJ2-3 | TRBV7-2 | TRBD2 | once
TGTGCCACATATCGGACTAGCGGTACCGGGGAGCTGTTTTTT | CATYRTSGTGELFF | TRBJ2-2 | TRBV6-1 | TRBD2 | few
TGCAGTGCTAGAGAAAATCTGAACACTGAAGCTTTCTTT | CSARENLNTEAFF | TRBJ1-1 | TRBV20-1 | - | -
TGTGCCAGCAGATCCCTCAGCGGGAACTCCTACAATGAGCAGTTCTTC | CASRSLSGNSYNEQFF | TRBJ2-1 | TRBV6-2/TRBV6-3 | TRBD2 | few
TGTGCCAGCAGCCGAACAGCCGGTCGGGACTATCATCAGCCCCAGCATTTT | CASSRTAGRDYHQPQHF | TRBJ1-5 | TRBV7-8 | - | few
TGCGCCAGCAGGGAGGAGCTCAGCTCCTATAATTCACCCCTCCACTTT | CASREELSSYNSPLHF | TRBJ1-6 | TRBV4-1 | - | -
TGTGCCAGCAGCGCCTACAGGGGAGGGAGGCCAACCCAGTACTTC | CASSAYRGGRPTQYF | TRBJ2-5 | TRBV2 | - | -
TGTGCCAGCAACACCGGGACTAGCGGGAACAATGAGCAGTTCTTC | CASNTGTSGNNEQFF | TRBJ2-1 | TRBV7-2 | TRBD2 | -
TGCGCCAGCAGTCCCGGGGGCTCGGGCAACTCCCAAGAGACCCAGTACTTC | CASSPGGSGNSQETQYF | TRBJ2-5 | TRBV5-1 | - | -
TGCAGTGCCCGGGGACTAGTGCAGCAAGAGACCCAGTACTTC | CSARGLVQQETQYF | TRBJ2-5 | TRBV20-1 | TRBD2 | few
TGTGCCAGCAGCTTATCCCGGACTAGCGGGAGGTACAATGAGCAGTTCTTC | CASSLSRTSGRYNEQFF | TRBJ2-1 | TRBV7-3 | TRBD2 | -
TGTGCCAGCAACAGGCGGGGTGGGGAGACCCAGTACTTC | CASNRRGGETQYF | TRBJ2-5 | TRBV2 | - | few
TGCAGTGCGTTCCCCCTAGCGGGAGTTTCAGATACGCAGTATTTT | CSAFPLAGVSDTQYF | TRBJ2-3 | TRBV20-1 | TRBD2 | -
TGTGCCAGCAGTGAACGGCCGGCGGGAGGGTCCTACAATGAGCAGTTCTTC | CASSERPAGGSYNEQFF | TRBJ2-1 | TRBV6-1 | TRBD2 | -
TGTGCCAGTAGTATAGGACAGCAAGAGACCCAGTACTTC | CASSIGQQETQYF | TRBJ2-5 | TRBV19 | - | -
TGTGCCAGCAGTGTAGGTCAGCCCCAGCATTTT | CASSVGQPQHF | TRBJ1-5 | TRBV2 | - | -
TGTGCCAGCTACGGGACAGGGATGAACTATGGCTACACCTTC | CASYGTGMNYGYTF | TRBJ1-2 | TRBV27 | TRBD1 | few
TGTGCCAGCAGCTCACTAGCCGGAGATACGCAGTATTTT | CASSSLAGDTQYF | TRBJ2-3 | TRBV7-3 | - | few
TGTGCCAGCAGCCGGGGTTTCGGTTCAAACGAGCAGTACTTC | CASSRGFGSNEQYF | TRBJ2-7 | TRBV11-2 | - | -